One and the same sample provided the 27 T cell receptor beta chains below, sequenced in a study of blood T cell repertoires in COVID-19. The assay was immunoSEQ multiplex PCR, and TCRdb's table has in-frame clones only and misses some. The data show roughly 140,000 clones, with about four fifths seen just once and around 8.8% held by the top ten. The material sequenced was peripheral blood. These receptors were collected from a human donor in a cohort sampled during active COVID-19.

In this sample, this clone turned up once. J is TRBJ2-7 and V is TRBV18; TRBD2 aligns across 8 bases. The J segment lost 3 bases and the V segment lost 4 bases, leaving 8 bases of the junction unmatched. Germline CDR1 reads KGHSH; CDR2 reads LQKENI. This CDR3 is 15 amino acids long. The CDR3 bases are TGTGCCAGCTCACAAGGACTAGCACCTATCTACGAGCAGTACTTC. Its protein product is CASSQGLAPIYEQYF.

The CDR3 here is CSSYDPGGVQETQYF. In nucleotides, the CDR3 is TGCAGCTCCTACGACCCAGGGGGTGTCCAAGAGACCCAGTACTTC. The V call is TRBV29-1, the J call TRBJ2-5; 7 bases agree with TRBD1. Germline loops: CDR1 SQVTM, CDR2 ANQGSEA. V was clipped by 8 bases and J by 1 base; unmatched bases: 13. The CDR3 covers 15 residues.

In DNA form, the CDR3 reads TGTGCCAGCTCACAGCGGGAGGGGGGATTCTCCCCCTACGAGCAGTACTTC. Translated: CASSQREGGFSPYEQYF. The genes are TRBV18 and TRBJ2-7; 10 positions match TRBD2. Germline values: CDR1 KGHSH, CDR2 LQKENI. Unmatched junction bases numbered 11, after V lost 4 bases and J lost 2 bases. The CDR3 sequence is 17 residues long.

V gene TRBV2 combines with J gene TRBJ1-2; TRBD1 is a possible D gene (6 bases). This CDR3 comprises 16 residues. The germline CDR1 and CDR2 sequences are SNHLY and FYNNEI. Trimming cost V 7 bases and J 4 bases, with 22 bases left between them. CDR3 protein: CASTIQGTILSYGYTF. Here the CDR3 DNA reads TGTGCCAGCACCATACAGGGCACCATACTTTCCTATGGCTACACCTTC.

The V gene is TRBV4-3, the J gene TRBJ2-3; 10 bases are shared with TRBD2. The V and J ends lost 5 bases and 6 bases, in that order; junction bases with no gene match: 11. Germline V gene sequence: CDR1 LGHNA, CDR2 YSLEER. The CDR3 is 16 amino acids. The CDR3 DNA is TGCGCCAGCAGCGATCTAGCGGGAGTCGTAGTGGATACGCAGTATTTT. Protein product: CASSDLAGVVVDTQYF.

This sequence joins TRBV3-1 (or the pseudogene TRBV3-2) and TRBJ2-5; the match to TRBD2 covers 11 bases. CDR3 length: 15 residues. Germline CDR1 reads LGHDT; CDR2 reads YNNKEL (reference sequence). V shed 5 bases, J shed 4 bases, and the junction held 6 bases outside the gene matches. CDR3 region: CASSWGLAGGETQYF. DNA for the CDR3: TGTGCCAGCAGCTGGGGGCTAGCGGGAGGAGAGACCCAGTACTTC.

The gene calls are TRBV27 and TRBJ2-7; 10 positions agree with TRBD2. The CDR3 consists of 18 residues. After removal of 2 bases from V and 0 bases from J, the junction contained 10 bases not matched to a gene. Germline CDR1 and CDR2: MNHEY and SMNVEV (reference sequence). CDR3: CASSLRGLATQSSYEQYF. In DNA form, the CDR3 reads TGTGCCAGCAGTTTAAGGGGACTAGCGACTCAGAGCTCCTACGAGCAGTACTTC.

V usage is TRBV2 and J usage is TRBJ2-5; 7 bases line up with TRBD1. The germline V gene encodes CDR1 SNHLY and CDR2 FYNNEI. The CDR3 runs to 14 residues. V lost 6 bases to trimming and J lost 4 bases; unmatched junction nucleotides: 8. The CDR3 nucleotides are TGTGCCAGCAGCAAACAGGGGAGTCCAGAGACCCAGTACTTC. Translating it yields CASSKQGSPETQYF.

This clone was seen only a few times. This chain links TRBV27 with TRBJ2-7, with unresolved D. The germline CDR1 and CDR2 sequences are MNHEY and SMNVEV (reference sequence). Trimming cost V 5 bases and J 4 bases, with 9 bases left between them. CDR3 length: 12 residues. The CDR3 bases are TGTGCCAGCAGTCCCTTGAGGTACGAGCAGTACTTC. This translates into CASSPLRYEQYF.

The rearrangement links TRBV5-1 to TRBJ1-4; D is undetermined. V was cut by 1 base and J by 8 bases, with 9 bases left in between. Per germline, CDR1 SGHRS and CDR2 YFSETQ. The CDR3 extends over 13 amino acids. CDR3 in DNA: TGCGCCAGCAGCTTGACTGGTGTGGAAAAACTGTTTTTT. Its translation is CASSLTGVEKLFF.

The CDR3 DNA is TGTGCCACCAGTGATTTGCGGGGGAGCTCCTACAATGAGCAGTTCTTC. This sequence encodes CATSDLRGSSYNEQFF. The V gene is TRBV24-1, the J gene TRBJ2-1; TRBD2 might be the D (6 bases). Deletions cut 0 bases from V and 0 bases from J, with 8 bases between. The germline V gene has CDR1 KGHDR and CDR2 SFDVKD. This CDR3 is 16 amino acids long.

This clone has just a few counts. The rearrangement uses TRBV6-5 and TRBJ1-4; D not certain. The CDR3 is 14 amino acids. Germline values: CDR1 MNHEY, CDR2 SVGAGI. Trimming took 8 bases from V and 3 from J, leaving 13 bases between them. The CDR3, as DNA: TGTGCCAGCTCTCCCACAGATTCTAATGAAAAACTGTTTTTT. Its protein product is CASSPTDSNEKLFF.

The chain links TRBV27 to TRBJ1-2, with D unresolved. The CDR3 contains 16 residues. The germline V gene has CDR1 MNHEY and CDR2 SMNVEV (reference sequence). Trimming pared 4 bases from V and 7 bases from J, leaving 22 bases between. The CDR3 reads CASSSQMAATPGGYTF. The CDR3 DNA follows: TGTGCCAGCAGTTCTCAAATGGCCGCAACCCCTGGTGGCTACACCTTC.

The genes are TRBV9 and TRBJ1-1, with 7 nucleotides matching TRBD1. Germline V gives CDR1 SGDLS, CDR2 YYNGEE. The V gene end was trimmed by 3 bases and the J gene end by 7 bases; junction bases not matched to a gene: 15. CDR3 length equals 16 residues. DNA of the CDR3: TGTGCCAGCAGCGAGCCTCAGACAGGGAGCACCCTTGAAGCTTTCTTT. Protein product: CASSEPQTGSTLEAFF.

The V gene is TRBV7-9, the J gene TRBJ2-7; D uncertain. The CDR3 sequence is 11 residues long. V shed 5 bases and J shed 1 base, with 3 bases lying between them. CDR1 and CDR2 (germline): SEHNR, FQNEAQ (reference sequence). For the CDR3, the DNA is TGTGCCAGCAGCCTATCCTACGAGCAGTACTTC. Its protein is CASSLSYEQYF.

The V and J genes are TRBV2 and TRBJ2-7, with D possibly being TRBD2 (6 bases). There are 15 residues in the CDR3. CDR1 is SNHLY and CDR2 is FYNNEI in the germline V gene. Trimming removed 6 bases at V and 5 bases at J, with 20 bases between. The CDR3 nucleotides are TGTGCCAGCAGCCCCCCACCCGACGGGGGTGACGAGCAGTACTTC. Protein: CASSPPPDGGDEQYF.

This chain connects TRBV21-1 to TRBJ2-2; the table calls TRBD2, which could not be checked here. TRBV21-1 is given as a pseudogene. The CDR3 loop spans 18 amino acids. The DNA for the CDR3 is TGTGCCAGCAGCAAATTCCCTAGCGGGAAGACGAACACCGGGGAGCTGTTTTTT. This gives the protein CASSKFPSGKTNTGELFF.

This rearrangement joins TRBV7-8 to TRBJ1-3; D is unclear. Germline CDR1 and CDR2: SGHVS and FQNEAQ. Trimming took 8 bases from V and 1 from J, leaving 6 bases between them. The CDR3 is 12 amino acids. In DNA form, the CDR3 reads TGTGCCAGCCAACGGTCTGGAAACACCATATATTTT. Translated, it gives CASQRSGNTIYF.

A few counts support this clone. The CDR3 is CASSSHPGQGGGDTQYF. CDR3 bases: TGTGCCAGCAGCTCTCACCCGGGACAGGGGGGAGGAGATACGCAGTATTTT. The chain uses TRBV11-2 and TRBJ2-3; 11 bases are a match to TRBD1. V shed 4 bases, J shed 5 bases, and the junction held 11 bases outside the gene matches. Germline V gene sequence: CDR1 SGHAT, CDR2 FQNNGV. The CDR3 covers 17 residues.

The chain recombines TRBV19 with TRBJ2-7, with TRBD1 identical over 9 bases. Trimming cost V 6 bases and J 8 bases; bases outside gene matches: 14. This CDR3 contains 15 residues. Germline-derived CDR1 and CDR2 are LNHDA and SQIVND (reference sequence). CDR3 amino acids: CASSRRTGDATKQYF. As DNA, the CDR3 is TGTGCCAGTAGCAGGAGGACAGGGGACGCTACGAAGCAGTACTTC.

The rearrangement joins TRBV18 to TRBJ1-5; 9 nucleotides match TRBD1. Germline CDR1 KGHSH, CDR2 LQKENI. Trimming took 4 bases from V and 7 from J; bases not matched to a gene: 8. The CDR3 has 15 residues. The CDR3 region is CASSLQQGAQQPQHF. The CDR3 coding sequence is TGTGCCAGCTCACTACAACAGGGGGCTCAACAGCCCCAGCATTTT.

J is TRBJ2-1 and V is TRBV27; no clear D. The germline gives CDR1 MNHEY, CDR2 SMNVEV (reference sequence). This CDR3 has 15 amino acids. V was pared by 3 bases and J by 0 bases, with 9 bases between. In DNA, the CDR3 is TGTGCCAGCAGTTTCCGACTGCCCTCCTACAATGAGCAGTTCTTC. It translates to CASSFRLPSYNEQFF.

This chain uses TRBV4-2 with TRBJ1-5; tentatively, D is TRBD1 (5 bases). CDR3 size: 13 residues. CDR1 is LGHNA and CDR2 is YNFKEQ in the germline V gene. V dropped 4 bases and J dropped 3 bases, with 7 bases sitting between them. Written as DNA, the CDR3 is TGTGCCAGCAGCCGCGGGGCCAATCAGCCCCAGCATTTT. Its translation is CASSRGANQPQHF.

V usage is TRBV10-3 and J usage is TRBJ1-5; 10 bases align to TRBD1. Trimming took 6 bases from V and 2 from J; bases not matched to a gene: 10. The germline V gene encodes CDR1 ENHRY and CDR2 SYGVKD. This CDR3 region has 17 residues. In DNA form, the CDR3 reads TGTGCCATCAGAAAGGGGGGACAGGGGTCGGGCAATCAGCCCCAGCATTTT. This sequence encodes CAIRKGGQGSGNQPQHF.

The rearrangement links TRBV2 to TRBJ2-2, with TRBD1 matching 11 bases. Germline values: CDR1 SNHLY, CDR2 FYNNEI. The CDR3 is 12 residues long. The ends lost 6 bases at V and 10 bases at J; junction bases unmatched: 1. The CDR3 protein is CASRDRGPELFF. Written as DNA, the CDR3 is TGTGCCAGCAGGGACAGGGGGCCGGAGCTGTTTTTT.

This clone has a single count. V and J are TRBV5-6 and TRBJ1-1; D remains unclear. This CDR3 spans 14 amino acids. Germline CDR1 and CDR2: SGHDT and YYEEEE. V gave up 0 bases and J gave up 0 bases, with 6 bases separating them. CDR3 in amino acids: CASSLAQMNTEAFF. DNA of the CDR3: TGTGCCAGCAGCTTGGCCCAAATGAACACTGAAGCTTTCTTT.

V is TRBV6-1 and J is TRBJ2-7; the match to TRBD1 covers 7 bases. CDR1 and CDR2 (germline): MNHNS, SASEGT. The CDR3 totals 14 residues. V lost 0 bases, J lost 5 bases, and 4 bases stayed unmatched. CDR3 in DNA: TGTGCCAGCAGTGAAGCCACAGGGGTCGACGAGCAGTACTTC. Protein sequence: CASSEATGVDEQYF.